This T cell receptor beta chain was captured in a study of T cells expressing NK-cell markers. For the study at large: Researchers got TCR beta repertoires out of sorted CD3+CD56+NKG2C+, CD3+CD56+NKG2C- and CD3+CD56-NKG2C+ T cells. HCMV serostatus: seven of eight sequenced donors positive, one negative.

Germline loops: CDR1 MNHEY, CDR2 SVGAGI. The CDR3 extends over 15 amino acids. TCRdb reworked the 5' RACE reads into one entry per CDR3 protein, no DNA. The table for this sample gives 500,000 or so distinct CDR3 sequences. Study results and limitations: The contribution of dominant NKG2C+ clonotypes to CD8+ T cells in six donors was roughly 1.0-7.5%. Similarly, these clonotypes led the CD3+CD56-NKG2C+ fraction as well in several donors.

To note about this clonotype: The antigen remains undetermined.

The receptor was derived from a man aged 18 to 30 in good health. The source material was blood T cells: a sorted CD56 or NKG2C T cell subset, CD4+ or CD8+ T cells, or bulk PBMC T cells (not recorded which). This chain joins TRBV6-5 and TRBJ2-7; TCRdb lists TRBD2, though no DNA is available to test this call. This chain's CDR3 is CASTRTSGSYYEQYF.